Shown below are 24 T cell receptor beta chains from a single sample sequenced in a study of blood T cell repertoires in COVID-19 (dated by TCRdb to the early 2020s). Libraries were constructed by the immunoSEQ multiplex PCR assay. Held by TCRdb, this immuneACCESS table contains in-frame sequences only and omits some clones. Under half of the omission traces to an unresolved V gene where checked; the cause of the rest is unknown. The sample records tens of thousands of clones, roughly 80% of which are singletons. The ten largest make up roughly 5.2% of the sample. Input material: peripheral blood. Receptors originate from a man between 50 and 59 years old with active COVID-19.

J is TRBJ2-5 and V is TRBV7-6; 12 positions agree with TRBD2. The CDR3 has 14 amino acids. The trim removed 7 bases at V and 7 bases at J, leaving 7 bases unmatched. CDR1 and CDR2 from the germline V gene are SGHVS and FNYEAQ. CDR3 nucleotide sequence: TGTGCCAGCACCTGGACTAGCGGGGTTGGGACCCAGTACTTC. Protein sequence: CASTWTSGVGTQYF.

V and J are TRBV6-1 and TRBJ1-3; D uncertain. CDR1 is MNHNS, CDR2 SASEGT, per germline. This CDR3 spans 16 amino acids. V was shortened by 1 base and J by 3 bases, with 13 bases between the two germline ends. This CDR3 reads CASSEVPRLGGNTIYF. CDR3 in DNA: TGTGCCAGCAGTGAAGTTCCGCGGCTCGGTGGAAACACCATATATTTT.

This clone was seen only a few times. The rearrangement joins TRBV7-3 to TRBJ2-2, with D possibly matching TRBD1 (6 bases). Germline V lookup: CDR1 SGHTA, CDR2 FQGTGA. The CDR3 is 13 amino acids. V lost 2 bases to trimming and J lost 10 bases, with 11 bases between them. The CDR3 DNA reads TGTGCCAGCAGCTTAGGGGGCCCCACGGAGCTGTTTTTT. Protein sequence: CASSLGGPTELFF.

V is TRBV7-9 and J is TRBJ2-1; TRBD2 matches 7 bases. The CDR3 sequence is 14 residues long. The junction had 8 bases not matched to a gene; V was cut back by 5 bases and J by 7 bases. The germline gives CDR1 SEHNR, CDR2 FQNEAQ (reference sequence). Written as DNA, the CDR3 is TGTGCCAGCAGCCCGCGGCGGGAGAGGAATGAGCAGTTCTTC. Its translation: CASSPRRERNEQFF.

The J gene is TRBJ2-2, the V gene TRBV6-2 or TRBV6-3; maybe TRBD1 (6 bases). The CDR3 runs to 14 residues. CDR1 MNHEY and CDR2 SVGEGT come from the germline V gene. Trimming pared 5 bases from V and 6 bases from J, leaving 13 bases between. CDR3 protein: CASSGTGIPGELFF. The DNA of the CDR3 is TGTGCCAGCAGTGGTACAGGGATCCCCGGGGAGCTGTTTTTT.

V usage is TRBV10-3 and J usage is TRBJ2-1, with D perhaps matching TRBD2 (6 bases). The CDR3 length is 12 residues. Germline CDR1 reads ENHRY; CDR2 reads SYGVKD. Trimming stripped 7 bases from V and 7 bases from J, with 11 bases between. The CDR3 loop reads CAIKERENEQFF. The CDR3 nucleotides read TGTGCCATCAAGGAACGGGAGAATGAGCAGTTCTTC.

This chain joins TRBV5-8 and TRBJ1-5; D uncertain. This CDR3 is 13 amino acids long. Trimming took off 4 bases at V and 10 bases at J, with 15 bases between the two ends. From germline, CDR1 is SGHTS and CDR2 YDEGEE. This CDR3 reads CASSAKRMTPQHF. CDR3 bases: TGTGCCAGCAGCGCAAAGCGAATGACTCCCCAGCATTTT.

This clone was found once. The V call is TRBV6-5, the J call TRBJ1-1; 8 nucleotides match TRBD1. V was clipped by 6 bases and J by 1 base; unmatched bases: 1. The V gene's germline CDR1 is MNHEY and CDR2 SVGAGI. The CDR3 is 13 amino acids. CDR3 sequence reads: CASRGTGNTEAFF. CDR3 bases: TGTGCCAGCAGAGGGACAGGGAACACTGAAGCTTTCTTT.

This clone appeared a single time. The CDR3, as DNA: TGTGCCAGCAGCAAAGTCCAGGGGGCATTACGCTACGAGCAGTACTTC. This encodes CASSKVQGALRYEQYF. V and J are TRBV21-1 and TRBJ2-7; the DNA was not used to check the table's D call, TRBD1. TRBV21-1 corresponds to a pseudogene. The CDR3 runs 16 residues.

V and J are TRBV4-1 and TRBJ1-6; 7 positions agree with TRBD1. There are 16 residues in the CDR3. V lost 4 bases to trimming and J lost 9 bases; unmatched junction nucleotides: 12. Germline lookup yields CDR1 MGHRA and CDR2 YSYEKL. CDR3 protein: CASSRDSQGIGSPLHF. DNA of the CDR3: TGCGCCAGCAGCCGGGACAGTCAGGGCATTGGTTCACCCCTCCACTTT.

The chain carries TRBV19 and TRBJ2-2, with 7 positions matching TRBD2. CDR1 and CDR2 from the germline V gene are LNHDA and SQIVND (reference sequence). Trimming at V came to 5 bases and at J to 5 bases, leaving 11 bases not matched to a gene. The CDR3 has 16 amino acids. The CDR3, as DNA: TGTGCCAGTAGTTGGCCGAGCGGGATAAGAACCGGGGAGCTGTTTTTT. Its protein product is CASSWPSGIRTGELFF. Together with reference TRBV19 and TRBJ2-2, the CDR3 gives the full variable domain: DGGITQSPKYLFRKEGQNVTLSCEQNLNHDAMYWYRQDPGQGLRLIYYSQIVNDFQKGDIAEGYSVSREKKESFPLTVTSAQKNPTAFYLCASSWPSGIRTGELFFGEGSRLTVL.

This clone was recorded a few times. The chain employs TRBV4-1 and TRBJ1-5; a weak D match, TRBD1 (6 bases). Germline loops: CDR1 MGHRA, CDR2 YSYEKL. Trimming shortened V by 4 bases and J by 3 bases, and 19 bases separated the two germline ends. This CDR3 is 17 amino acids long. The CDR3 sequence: CASSRISGAKDNQPQHF. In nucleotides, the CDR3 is TGCGCCAGCAGCCGGATCTCAGGGGCGAAAGACAATCAGCCCCAGCATTTT.

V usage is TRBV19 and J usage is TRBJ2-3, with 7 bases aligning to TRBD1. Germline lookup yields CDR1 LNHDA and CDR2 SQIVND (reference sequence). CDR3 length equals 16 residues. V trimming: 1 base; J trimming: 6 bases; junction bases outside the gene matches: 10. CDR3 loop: CASSIVRGQSRDTQYF. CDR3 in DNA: TGTGCCAGTAGTATAGTTAGGGGACAGTCGAGGGATACGCAGTATTTT.

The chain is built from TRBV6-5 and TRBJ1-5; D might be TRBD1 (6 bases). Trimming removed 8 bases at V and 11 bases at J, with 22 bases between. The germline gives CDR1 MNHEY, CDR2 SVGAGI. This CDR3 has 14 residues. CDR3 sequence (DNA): TGTGCCAGCGACACAGGGTTGGGGCAATCAGCCCAGCATTTT. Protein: CASDTGLGQSAQHF.

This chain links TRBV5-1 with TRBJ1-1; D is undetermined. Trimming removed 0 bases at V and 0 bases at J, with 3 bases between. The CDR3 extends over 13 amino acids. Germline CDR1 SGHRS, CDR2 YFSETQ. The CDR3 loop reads CASSLDMNTEAFF. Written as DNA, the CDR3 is TGCGCCAGCAGCTTGGACATGAACACTGAAGCTTTCTTT.

The CDR3 DNA reads as TGTGCCAGCAGCCCCCAGGGGAGGGGCACCGGGGAGCTGTTTTTT. This gives the protein CASSPQGRGTGELFF. This chain links TRBV7-3 with TRBJ2-2; tentatively, D is TRBD2 (7 bases). Looked up from germline, CDR1 is SGHTA and CDR2 is FQGTGA. CDR3 length: 15 amino acids. With 5 bases removed from V and 4 bases from J, the gap between germline ends came to 14 bases.

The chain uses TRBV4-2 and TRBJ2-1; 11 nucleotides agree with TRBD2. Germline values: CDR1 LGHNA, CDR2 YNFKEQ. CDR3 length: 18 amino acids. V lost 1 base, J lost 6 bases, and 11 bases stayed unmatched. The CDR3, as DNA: TGTGCCAGCAGCCAAGTTACTAGCGGGAGATGGGGGGCCAATGAGCAGTTCTTC. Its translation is CASSQVTSGRWGANEQFF.

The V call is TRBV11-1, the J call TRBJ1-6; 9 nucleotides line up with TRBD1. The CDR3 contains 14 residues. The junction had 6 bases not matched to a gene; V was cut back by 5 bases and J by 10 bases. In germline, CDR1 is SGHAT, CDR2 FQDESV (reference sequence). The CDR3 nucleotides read TGTGCCAGCAGCCCGCGACAGGGGGGATCACCCCTCCACTTT. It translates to CASSPRQGGSPLHF. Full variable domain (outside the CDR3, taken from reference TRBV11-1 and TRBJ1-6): EAEVAQSPRYKITEKSQAVAFWCDPISGHATLYWYRQILGQGPELLVQFQDESVVDDSQLPKDRFSAERLKGVDSTLKIQPAELGDSAMYLCASSPRQGGSPLHFGNGTRLTVT.

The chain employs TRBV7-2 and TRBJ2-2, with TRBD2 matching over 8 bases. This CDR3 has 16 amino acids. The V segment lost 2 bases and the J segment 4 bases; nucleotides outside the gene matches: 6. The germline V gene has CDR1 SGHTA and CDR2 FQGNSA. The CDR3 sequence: CASSLTGTSLTGELFF. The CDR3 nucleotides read TGTGCCAGCAGCTTAACCGGGACTAGTCTCACCGGGGAGCTGTTTTTT.

CDR3 nucleotides: TGTGCCAGTAGTATAGATTCCCGAGCGGGAGTCGTCTACAATGAGCAGTTCTTC. This sequence encodes CASSIDSRAGVVYNEQFF. The chain recombines TRBV19 with TRBJ2-1; 8 bases agree with TRBD2. Germline assignment: CDR1 LNHDA and CDR2 SQIVND (reference sequence). This CDR3 is 18 amino acids long. Germline trimming cut 0 bases from V and 3 bases from J; bases unmatched to any gene: 10.

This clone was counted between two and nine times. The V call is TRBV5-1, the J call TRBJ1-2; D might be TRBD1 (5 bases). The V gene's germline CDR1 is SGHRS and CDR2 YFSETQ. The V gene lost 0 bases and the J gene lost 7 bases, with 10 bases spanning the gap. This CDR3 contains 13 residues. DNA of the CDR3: TGCGCCAGCAGCTTGGCGGGGGACGGTGGCTACACCTTC. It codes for CASSLAGDGGYTF.

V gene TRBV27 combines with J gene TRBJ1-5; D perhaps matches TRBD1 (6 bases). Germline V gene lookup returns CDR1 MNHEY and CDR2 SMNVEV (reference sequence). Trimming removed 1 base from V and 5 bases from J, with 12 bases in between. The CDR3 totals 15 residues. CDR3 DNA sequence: TGTGCCAGCAGTTTATACAGGGCGGGAGATCAGCCCCAGCATTTT. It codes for CASSLYRAGDQPQHF.

CDR3 residues: CASSISGQPYGYTF. CDR3 sequence (DNA): TGTGCCAGTAGTATATCGGGACAACCCTATGGCTACACCTTC. This rearrangement joins TRBV19 to TRBJ1-2; TRBD1 might be the D (6 bases). Germline V gene sequence: CDR1 LNHDA, CDR2 SQIVND (reference sequence). The CDR3 extends over 14 amino acids. The ends were cut back, 2 bases at V and 4 bases at J, with 11 bases in the middle. Drawing the rest from reference TRBV19 and TRBJ1-2, the complete variable domain is DGGITQSPKYLFRKEGQNVTLSCEQNLNHDAMYWYRQDPGQGLRLIYYSQIVNDFQKGDIAEGYSVSREKKESFPLTVTSAQKNPTAFYLCASSISGQPYGYTFGSGTRLTVV.

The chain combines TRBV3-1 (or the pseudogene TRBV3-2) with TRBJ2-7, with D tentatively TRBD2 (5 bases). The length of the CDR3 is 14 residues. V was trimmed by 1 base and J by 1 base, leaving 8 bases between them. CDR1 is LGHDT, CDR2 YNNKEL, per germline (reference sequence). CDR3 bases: TGTGCCAGCAGCCAAGTAGCGTTTTCCTACGAGCAGTACTTC. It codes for CASSQVAFSYEQYF.